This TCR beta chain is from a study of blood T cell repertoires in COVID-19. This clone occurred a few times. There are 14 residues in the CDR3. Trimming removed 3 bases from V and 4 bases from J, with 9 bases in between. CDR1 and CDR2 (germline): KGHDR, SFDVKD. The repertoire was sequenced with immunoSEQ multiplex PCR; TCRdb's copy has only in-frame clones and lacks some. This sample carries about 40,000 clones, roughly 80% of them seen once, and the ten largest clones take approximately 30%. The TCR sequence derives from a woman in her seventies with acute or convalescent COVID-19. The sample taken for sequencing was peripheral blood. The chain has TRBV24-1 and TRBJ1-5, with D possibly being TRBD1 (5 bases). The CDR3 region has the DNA TGTGCCACCAGTGATGGGGGGAAAAATCAGCCCCAGCATTTT. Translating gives CATSDGGKNQPQHF.